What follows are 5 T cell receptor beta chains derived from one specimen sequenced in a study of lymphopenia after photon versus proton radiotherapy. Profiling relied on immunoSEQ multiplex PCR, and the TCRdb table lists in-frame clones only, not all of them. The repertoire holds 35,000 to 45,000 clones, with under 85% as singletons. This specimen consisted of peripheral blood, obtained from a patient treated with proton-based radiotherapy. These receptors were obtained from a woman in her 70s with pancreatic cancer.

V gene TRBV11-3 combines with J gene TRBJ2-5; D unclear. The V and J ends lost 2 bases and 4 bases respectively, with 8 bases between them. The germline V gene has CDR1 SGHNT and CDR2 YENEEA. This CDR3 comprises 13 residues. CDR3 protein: CASSLNSGETQYF. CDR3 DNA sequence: TGTGCCAGCAGCTTAAATTCGGGAGAGACCCAGTACTTC.

The CDR3 region is CASSPRGGGTGDQPQHF. The CDR3 nucleotides read TGTGCCAGCTCACCACGTGGAGGGGGTACCGGAGATCAGCCCCAGCATTTT. This chain uses TRBV18 with TRBJ1-5; a possible D gene is TRBD1 (6 bases). Trimming pared 1 base from V and 5 bases from J, leaving 18 bases between. In germline, CDR1 is KGHSH, CDR2 LQKENI. This CDR3 is 17 amino acids long. Supplemented by reference TRBV18 and TRBJ1-5, the full variable domain reads NAGVMQNPRHLVRRRGQEARLRCSPMKGHSHVYWYRQLPEEGLKFMVYLQKENIIDESGMPKERFSAEFPKEGPSILRIQQVVRGDSAAYFCASSPRGGGTGDQPQHFGDGTRLSIL.

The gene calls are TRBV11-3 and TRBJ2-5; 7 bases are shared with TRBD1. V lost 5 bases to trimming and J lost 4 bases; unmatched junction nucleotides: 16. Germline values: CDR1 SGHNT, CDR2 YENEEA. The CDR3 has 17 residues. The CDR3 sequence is CASSLGTGAPGVETQYF. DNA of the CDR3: TGTGCCAGCAGCCTGGGAACAGGGGCCCCTGGGGTAGAGACCCAGTACTTC. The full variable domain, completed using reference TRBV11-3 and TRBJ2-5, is EAGVVQSPRYKIIEKKQPVAFWCNPISGHNTLYWYLQNLGQGPELLIRYENEEAVDDSQLPKDRFSAERLKGVDSTLKIQPAELGDSAVYLCASSLGTGAPGVETQYFGPGTRLLVL.

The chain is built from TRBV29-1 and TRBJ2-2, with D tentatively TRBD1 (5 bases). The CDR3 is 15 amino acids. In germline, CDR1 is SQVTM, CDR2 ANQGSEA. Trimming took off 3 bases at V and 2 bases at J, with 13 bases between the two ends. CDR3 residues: CSVDPGGANTGELFF. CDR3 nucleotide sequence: TGCAGCGTTGATCCAGGTGGGGCCAACACCGGGGAGCTGTTTTTT.

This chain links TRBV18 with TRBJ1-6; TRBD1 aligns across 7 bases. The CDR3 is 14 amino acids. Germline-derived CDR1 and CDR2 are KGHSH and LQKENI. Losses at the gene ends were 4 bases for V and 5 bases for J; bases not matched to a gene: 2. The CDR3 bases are TGTGCCAGCTCACAAGACAGGGATAATTCACCCCTCCACTTT. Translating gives CASSQDRDNSPLHF.